The source of this TCR beta chain is a study of T-cell memory formation after mild COVID-19. Study-level background: For the most part, TCR clusters were specific to one donor. Study outcomes and limitations: Cross-reactive memory appears to have joined, as suggested by some responding clones showing up in pre-infection memory. Mostly located in CM and EM were contracting CD4+ clones, with contracting CD8+ clones located in EMRA.

The CDR3 runs 12 residues. The V end lost 6 bases, the J end lost 0 bases, and 8 bases lay between the germline ends. Germline V gene lookup returns CDR1 DFQATT and CDR2 SNEGSKA (reference sequence). This clonotype was observed many times. The antigen is undetermined. A single record per CDR3 protein comes from TCRdb applying MiXCR to the 5' RACE reads. The top ten hold around a fifth of the sample, which has a few hundred thousand distinct CDR3 sequences, roughly an eighth seen once. Sequenced: PBMCs or a T cell subset sorted from them (not recorded which). The V call is TRBV20-1, the J call TRBJ2-5, with D possibly matching TRBD2 (6 bases). The TCR sequence derives from a man aged 18 to 30 who had mild COVID-19 (a few samples of this study predate the infection). Cell type and time point are not known. The CDR3 nucleotides are TGCAGTGCGCGGGACTACCAAGAGACCCAGTACTTC. It is translated as CSARDYQETQYF.